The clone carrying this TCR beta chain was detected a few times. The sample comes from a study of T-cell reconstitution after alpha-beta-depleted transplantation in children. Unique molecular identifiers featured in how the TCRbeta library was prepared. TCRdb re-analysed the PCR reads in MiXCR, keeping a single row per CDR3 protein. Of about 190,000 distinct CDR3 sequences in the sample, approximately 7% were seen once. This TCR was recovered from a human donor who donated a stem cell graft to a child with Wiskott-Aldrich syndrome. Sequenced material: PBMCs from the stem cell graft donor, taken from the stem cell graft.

CDR3 sequence: CASSPRRNIDTQYF. In DNA form, the CDR3 reads TGCGCCAGCAGCCCTCGACGGAACATAGATACGCAGTATTTT. The chain carries TRBV4-3 and TRBJ2-3; no definite D call. V lost 4 bases to trimming and J lost 5 bases, with 13 bases between them. The CDR3 length is 14 residues. Germline assignment: CDR1 LGHNA and CDR2 YSLEER.